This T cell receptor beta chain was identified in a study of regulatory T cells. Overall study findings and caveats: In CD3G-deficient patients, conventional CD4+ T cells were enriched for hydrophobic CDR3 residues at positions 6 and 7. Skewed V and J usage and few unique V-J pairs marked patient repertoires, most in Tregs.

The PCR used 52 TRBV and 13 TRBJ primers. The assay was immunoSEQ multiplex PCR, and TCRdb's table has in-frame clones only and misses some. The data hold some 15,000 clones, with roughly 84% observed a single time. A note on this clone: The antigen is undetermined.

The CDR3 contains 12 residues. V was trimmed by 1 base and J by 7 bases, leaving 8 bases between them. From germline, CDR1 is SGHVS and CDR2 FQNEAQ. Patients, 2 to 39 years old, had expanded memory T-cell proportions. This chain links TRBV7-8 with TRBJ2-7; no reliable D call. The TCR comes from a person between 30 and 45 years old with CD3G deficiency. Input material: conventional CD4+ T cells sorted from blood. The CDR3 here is CASSLGLGEQYF. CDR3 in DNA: TGTGCCAGCAGCTTAGGCCTTGGGGAGCAGTACTTC.